A selection of T cell receptor beta chains follows, all from one sample in a study of T cell responses to AZD1222 COVID-19 vaccine. The method was immunoSEQ multiplex PCR; TCRdb's version includes in-frame clones alone and lacks a portion of them. The profile covers more than 150,000 clones, with 90% to 95% appearing a single time and roughly 10% taken by the ten largest. Sequenced here: peripheral blood, sampled on day 0 of AZD1222 vaccination. The receptor set was obtained from an adult in good health. CDR3s leave out the opening cysteine and the closing phenylalanine or tryptophan. Fields, in order: V gene, CDR3 protein.

>TRBV6-5
ASSLTSGTLVF
>TRBV6-5
ASSMLVAGRYEQY
>TRBV30
AWGQMNTEAF
>TRBV9
ASSAPRVPRTGESEAF
>TRBV6-5
ASVAPGGIGGYT
>TRBV28
ASSLGDRGRGYEQY
>TRBV7-9
ASSSPNQGGAPGSEAF
>TRBV7-3
ASSQSGNTEAF
>TRBV28
ASSLDPLVEEQY
>TRBV7-8
ASSPRPGEKLF
>TRBV29-1
SVSVETQY
>TRBV4-1
ASSQQLSTDTQY
>TRBV9
ASSLGLAGEETQY
>TRBV30
AWNSPGNQPQH
>TRBV10-3
AISEAGGAYGYT
>TRBV5-1
ASSHSMSSYNEQF
>TRBV6-5
ASSWGIAPYEQY
>TRBV5-1
ASSRDQNNEQF
>TRBV5-4
ASSPGAGVYEQY
>TRBV6-2/TRBV6-3
ASSYFDRSTDTQY
>TRBV7-2
ASSLGQGAEGTQY
>TRBV30
AWRYSSYEQY
>TRBV12-3/TRBV12-4
ASSSSGGAGAF
>TRBV4-1
ASSLGAYIGDIQY
>TRBV6-1
ASSETRGPKNIQY
>TRBV23-1
ASSQPPDRSSYNSPLH
>TRBV3-1/TRBV3-2
ASSQDIRAWDTEAF
>TRBV13
ASSLGRGVEQF
>TRBV19
ASSIQPRSFQPQH
>TRBV28
ASTSGSSYEQY
>TRBV11-2
ASSLAGTAYEQY
>TRBV5-1
ASSPPGGSYEQY
>TRBV19
ASRDGNLGSRSYEQY
>TRBV13
ASSTGRGLGYGYT
>TRBV28
ASTKGGGQGIVGYT
>TRBV5-1
ASSLGQHGGPNEQY
>TRBV6-5
ASSYVGSYGYT
>TRBV6-6
ASRLTTTGVYGYT
>TRBV6-5
ASSRQGESPLH
>TRBV6-2/TRBV6-3
ASSYRGGASYGYT
>TRBV5-6
ASSGRQANTEAF
>TRBV10-3
AISESGGQPQH
>TRBV5-1
ASSLWGRLAEQF
>TRBV5-1
ASSLGGRADDEQF
>TRBV5-6
ASSFMGRSYSNQPQH
>TRBV7-6
ASSSSPGTGAPGGYT
>TRBV5-1
ASSWREISSYNEQF
>TRBV6-2/TRBV6-3
ASSPRDRLAKNIQY
>TRBV27
ASSLLRTGNTDTQY